Each of the 14 T cell receptor beta chains below was sequenced from the same sample in a study of OX40 agonist ivuxolimab in advanced cancers. Some clones are missing from TCRdb's copy, which holds only in-frame ones; the method was immunoSEQ multiplex PCR. The repertoire consists of around 140,000 clones, with about nine tenths occurring once and the leading ten covering 1.1%. Sequencing used CD4+ or CD8+ T cells sorted from blood, obtained in a trial of the OX40 agonist ivuxolimab. The receptors stem from an adult with an advanced solid tumor such as melanoma, head and neck, liver or kidney cancer.

This chain links TRBV28 with TRBJ1-1, with 7 bases that match TRBD1. The ends lost 2 bases at V and 10 bases at J; junction bases unmatched: 1. The CDR3 contains 11 residues. Germline V gene lookup returns CDR1 MDHEN and CDR2 SYDVKM. CDR3 amino acids: CASSLAGGAFF. The CDR3 DNA reads TGTGCCAGCAGTTTAGCAGGGGGAGCTTTCTTT.

This clone has only one observation. This sequence joins TRBV28 and TRBJ2-7, with D possibly being TRBD2 (6 bases). From germline, CDR1 is MDHEN and CDR2 SYDVKM. CDR3 length: 13 amino acids. The V gene lost 8 bases and the J gene lost 5 bases, with 16 bases spanning the gap. The CDR3 region has the DNA TGTGCCAGCCTGGGGGGTGGATTACACGAGCAGTACTTC. Encoded protein: CASLGGGLHEQYF.

The chain couples TRBV19 to TRBJ1-2, with 11 bases identical to TRBD1. With 4 bases clipped from V and 4 bases from J, the junction kept 11 bases outside the gene matches. The CDR3 runs to 17 residues. From germline, CDR1 is LNHDA and CDR2 SQIVND (reference sequence). Written as DNA, the CDR3 is TGTGCCAGTAGTACGAGGACAGGGGGCGGCGTGGCCTATGGCTACACCTTC. It translates to CASSTRTGGGVAYGYTF.

The chain combines TRBV7-8 with TRBJ1-5; 7 nucleotides agree with TRBD1. The germline V gene has CDR1 SGHVS and CDR2 FQNEAQ. J was trimmed by 1 base and V by 5 bases; bases with no gene match: 5. The CDR3 is 15 residues long. The chain's CDR3 is CASSRVGGSNQPQHF. In nucleotides, the CDR3 is TGTGCCAGCAGCAGAGTAGGGGGCAGCAATCAGCCCCAGCATTTT.

The rearrangement links TRBV4-1 to TRBJ2-2; 7 bases map to TRBD2. The germline CDR1 and CDR2 sequences are MGHRA and YSYEKL. The CDR3 has 16 residues. With 4 bases clipped from V and 0 bases from J, the junction kept 5 bases outside the gene matches. The CDR3 is CASSREGIANTGELFF. CDR3 DNA sequence: TGCGCCAGCAGCCGGGAGGGGATCGCGAACACCGGGGAGCTGTTTTTT.

The chain couples TRBV19 to TRBJ2-2; tentatively, D is TRBD2 (5 bases). In germline, CDR1 is LNHDA, CDR2 SQIVND (reference sequence). V was shortened by 1 base and J by 5 bases, with 11 bases between the two germline ends. The CDR3 has 15 residues. This CDR3 is CASSIGEGWTGELFF. Here the CDR3 DNA reads TGTGCCAGTAGTATAGGCGAGGGTTGGACCGGGGAGCTGTTTTTT.

This clone appeared a single time. The chain uses TRBV28 and TRBJ2-7; TRBD1 matches at 12 bases. This CDR3 is built from 16 residues. V was clipped by 7 bases and J by 9 bases; unmatched bases: 16. Germline V CDR1 and CDR2: MDHEN, SYDVKM. The CDR3 region has the DNA TGTGCCAGCATACCGGGACAGGGGGCCTCCAGGGGTGGGCAGTACTTC. Encoded protein: CASIPGQGASRGGQYF. The variable domain in full, with the rest retrieved from reference TRBV28 and TRBJ2-7, is DVKVTQSSRYLVKRTGEKVFLECVQDMDHENMFWYRQDPGLGLRLIYFSYDVKMKEKGDIPEGYSVSREKKERFSLILESASTNQTSMYLCASIPGQGASRGGQYFGPGTRLTVT.

The chain is built from TRBV6-5 and TRBJ1-3, with a possible D match to TRBD1 (6 bases). The length of the CDR3 is 15 residues. V was trimmed by 7 bases and J by 0 bases, leaving 13 bases between them. Germline V lookup: CDR1 MNHEY, CDR2 SVGAGI. This chain's CDR3 is CASKEGGASGNTIYF. The CDR3 DNA follows: TGTGCCAGCAAGGAGGGGGGCGCCTCTGGAAACACCATATATTTT.

The chain links TRBV15 to TRBJ1-1; D is undetermined. CDR3 length: 12 amino acids. Germline values: CDR1 LNHNV, CDR2 YYDKDF (reference sequence). The germline V and J ends were trimmed by 1 base and 4 bases, with 4 bases remaining between them. The CDR3 loop reads CATSRVGTEAFF. DNA of the CDR3: TGTGCCACCAGCAGAGTTGGCACTGAAGCTTTCTTT.

This chain joins TRBV5-6 and TRBJ1-2; 7 bases agree with TRBD1. This CDR3 spans 16 amino acids. The V gene's germline CDR1 is SGHDT and CDR2 YYEEEE. V dropped 2 bases and J dropped 2; count of bases not matched to a gene: 9. This CDR3 is CASSFDRVVTNYGYTF. The CDR3 nucleotides read TGTGCCAGCAGCTTTGACAGGGTAGTGACGAACTATGGCTACACCTTC.

The rearrangement links TRBV6-6 to TRBJ1-1; the match to TRBD1 covers 9 bases. The CDR3 covers 14 residues. Germline values: CDR1 MNHNY, CDR2 SVGAGI (reference sequence). Trimming took 2 bases from V and 3 from J; bases not matched to a gene: 1. For the CDR3, the DNA is TGTGCCAGCAGTTACGGGGACAGGGACACTGAAGCTTTCTTT. Protein: CASSYGDRDTEAFF.

The J gene is TRBJ2-7, the V gene TRBV5-4, with 10 bases fitting TRBD2. CDR1 and CDR2 from the germline V gene are SGHNT and YYREEE (reference sequence). The CDR3 has 15 residues. V lost 2 bases and J lost 0; bases outside the gene matches: 2. In DNA, the CDR3 is TGTGCCAGCAGCTTTAGCGGGGGGAGCTCCTACGAGCAGTACTTC. The encoded protein is CASSFSGGSSYEQYF.

The gene calls are TRBV9 and TRBJ1-4, with D perhaps TRBD1 (5 bases). The length of the CDR3 is 15 residues. Trimming removed 0 bases at V and 4 bases at J, with 10 bases between. Germline lookup yields CDR1 SGDLS and CDR2 YYNGEE. This CDR3 is CASSVAGLYNEKLFF. The CDR3 bases are TGTGCCAGCAGCGTAGCAGGGCTGTATAATGAAAAACTGTTTTTT.

This sequence joins TRBV7-9 and TRBJ2-7; no reliable D call. The germline gives CDR1 SEHNR, CDR2 FQNEAQ (reference sequence). This CDR3 is 11 amino acids long. Trimming took off 2 bases at V and 4 bases at J, with 3 bases between the two ends. CDR3 loop: CASSLSYEQYF. In nucleotides, the CDR3 is TGTGCCAGCAGCTTATCGTACGAGCAGTACTTC.